This TCR beta chain was observed in a study of cytomegalovirus exposure and HLA in healthy donors. The germline V gene has CDR1 LGHNA and CDR2 YSLEER. Trimming at V came to 10 bases and at J to 4 bases, leaving 8 bases not matched to a gene. CDR3 length: 14 amino acids. The PCR contained 60 Vbeta and 13 Jbeta primers. Clones were sequenced by immunoSEQ multiplex PCR, and TCRdb holds only the in-frame ones, with some missing. The table has about 230,000 clones, about 89% seen once. The rearrangement joins TRBV4-3 to TRBJ2-3, with TRBD2 identical over 10 bases. This receptor was obtained from a woman younger than 30 in good health and CMV-seronegative. What was sequenced was PBMCs. The CDR3 nucleotides read TGCGCCACTAAGGTAGCGGGGGGATCAGATACGCAGTATTTT. It translates to CATKVAGGSDTQYF.